The present TCR beta chain was sequenced within a study of T cell responses to AZD1222 COVID-19 vaccine. Whole-study findings and limits: Clonal diversity may have been underestimated in mostly white British donors. The study reported that nearly half of spike-specific TCRs target unmutated variant regions. Dominant at 160-218 and 743-854, vaccine-associated CD4 TCRs also spanned spike. Two doses of AZD1222 preceded a rise in Spike-specific TCR breadth and depth.

For this clone: Its antigen is still unknown.

Clones were sequenced by immunoSEQ multiplex PCR, and TCRdb holds only the in-frame ones, with some missing. The profile shows tens of thousands of clones, around 90% of them singletons. V lost 5 bases, J lost 1 base, and 5 bases stayed unmatched. The CDR3 covers 15 residues. Germline CDR1 reads LNHDA; CDR2 reads SQIVND (reference sequence). The TCR was taken from an adult who received the AZD1222 COVID-19 vaccine. The sequencing used peripheral blood, collected 28 days after the second AZD1222 dose. The genes are TRBV19 and TRBJ2-1; 7 nucleotides agree with TRBD2. The CDR3 coding sequence is TGTGCCAGTAGTCAACTAGCGATGTCCTACAATGAGCAGTTCTTC. Its translation is CASSQLAMSYNEQFF.